A selection of T cell receptor beta chains follows, all from one sample in a study of T cells after yellow fever vaccination. TCRdb ran MiXCR on the 5' RACE reads and lists one entry per CDR3 protein. The sample consists of 500,000 to 650,000 distinct CDR3 sequences, 10% to 15% of them appearing once. Source: PBMCs, taken on the day of the yellow fever booster vaccination. These receptors were obtained from a man aged 25-40 years who received the YFV17D yellow fever vaccine. CDR3s include the opening cysteine and the closing phenylalanine or tryptophan. The order of the fields is V gene, D gene, clone size, J gene, CDR3 protein, CDR3 DNA. A D gene is named only where the DNA matches it firmly. Clone sizes are given selectively: once, few, many, or a class where the clone is expanded.

TRBV5-1,NA,few,TRBJ2-3,CASSLRERRTDTQYF,TGCGCCAGCAGCTTGAGGGAGAGGCGGACAGATACGCAGTATTTT
TRBV25-1,NA,NA,TRBJ2-1,CAPPDEQFF,TGTGCCCCCCCGGATGAGCAGTTCTTC
TRBV7-6,NA,NA,TRBJ2-7,CASSPSPRTYWPYEQYF,TGTGCCAGCAGCCCATCCCCGCGGACATATTGGCCCTACGAGCAGTACTTC
TRBV7-2,NA,NA,TRBJ2-1,CASRMGGSGSYNEQFF,TGTGCCAGCAGGATGGGGGGTAGCGGTTCCTACAATGAGCAGTTCTTC
TRBV18,NA,few,TRBJ1-3,CASSPLRVEGTIYF,TGTGCCAGCTCACCCCTTCGGGTCGAAGGAACCATATATTTT
TRBV18,NA,few,TRBJ2-2,CASSPLENTGELFF,TGTGCCAGCTCACCATTAGAGAACACCGGGGAGCTGTTTTTT
TRBV12-3/TRBV12-4,TRBD1,many,TRBJ2-1,CASSLGTGGSYNEQFF,TGTGCCAGCAGCCTGGGGACAGGGGGCTCCTACAATGAGCAGTTCTTC
TRBV7-9,TRBD1,few,TRBJ1-4,CASSLGGQGDEKLFF,TGTGCCAGCAGCTTAGGGGGACAGGGTGATGAAAAACTGTTTTTT
TRBV5-1,NA,NA,TRBJ1-1,CASSLRIGANPEAFF,TGCGCCAGCAGCTTACGAATCGGGGCAAATCCTGAAGCTTTCTTT
TRBV20-1,NA,NA,TRBJ2-7,CSARDLQAFTYEQYF,TGCAGTGCTAGAGACCTACAGGCCTTTACCTACGAGCAGTACTTC
TRBV6-5,NA,NA,TRBJ1-2,CASSFTGGGHGYTF,TGTGCCAGCAGTTTCACGGGGGGTGGACATGGCTACACCTTC
TRBV29-1,TRBD2,NA,TRBJ2-2,CSVFAGGRTGELFF,TGCAGCGTTTTTGCGGGAGGGAGGACCGGGGAGCTGTTTTTT
TRBV14,NA,NA,TRBJ1-2,CASSQDREWENGYTF,TGTGCCAGCAGCCAAGATAGAGAGTGGGAAAACGGCTACACCTTC
TRBV30,NA,few,TRBJ2-1,CAWSTGGNNEQFF,TGTGCCTGGAGTACCGGAGGAAACAATGAGCAGTTCTTC
TRBV29-1,TRBD2,few,TRBJ2-1,CSAELAGVNEQFF,TGCAGCGCTGAACTAGCGGGAGTTAATGAGCAGTTCTTC
TRBV7-2,NA,many,TRBJ2-5,CASSGDFETQYF,TGTGCCAGCAGCGGGGATTTTGAGACCCAGTACTTC
TRBV4-3,NA,NA,TRBJ2-5,CASSQDRKLVRETQYF,TGCGCCAGCAGCCAAGATCGGAAACTAGTCCGGGAGACCCAGTACTTC
TRBV20-1,NA,few,TRBJ2-7,CSATRTESSYEQYF,TGCAGTGCTACCAGGACGGAAAGCTCCTACGAGCAGTACTTC
TRBV19,TRBD1,few,TRBJ2-2,CASSIPGQGVGELFF,TGTGCCAGTAGTATTCCTGGACAGGGGGTCGGGGAGCTGTTTTTT
TRBV7-2,NA,NA,TRBJ2-1,CASSLSGTVTYNEQFF,TGTGCCAGCAGCTTATCCGGGACGGTGACCTACAATGAGCAGTTCTTC
TRBV9,NA,few,TRBJ2-2,CASSVVPAPSGELFF,TGTGCCAGCAGCGTAGTTCCGGCCCCAAGCGGGGAGCTGTTTTTT
TRBV12-3/TRBV12-4,TRBD1,NA,TRBJ2-7,CASSQDRRLDEQYF,TGTGCCAGCAGCCAGGACAGGAGGTTGGACGAGCAGTACTTC
TRBV18,TRBD2,NA,TRBJ2-1,CASSPLAGGNEQFF,TGTGCCAGCTCACCACTAGCGGGAGGAAATGAGCAGTTCTTC